The 20 T cell receptor beta chains presented below share a single source sample, sequenced in a study of regulatory T cells in long-lasting Graves disease. CDR3 regions were amplified by Arm-PCR using iRepertoire HTBI primers to build TCR beta libraries. TCRdb re-called the multiplex PCR reads with MiXCR, one entry per CDR3 protein. The repertoire holds 550,000 to 700,000 distinct CDR3 sequences, with roughly a sixth as singletons. The time point is: newly diagnosed GD, antithyroid drugs for less than 3 months. PBMC RNA was the source of the TCR library. This sample also belongs to another study, concerning T cells in Graves' hyperthyroidism and ophthalmopathy.

This sample comprised peripheral blood mononuclear cells (PBMCs), obtained at new diagnosis, from a patient treated with antithyroid drugs. Every receptor here comes from a man aged 18 to 30 with Graves disease.

V gene TRBV20-1 combines with J gene TRBJ2-7; D gene unclear. The V and J ends lost 5 bases and 1 base respectively, with 9 bases between them. The germline gives CDR1 DFQATT, CDR2 SNEGSKA (reference sequence). CDR3 length equals 12 residues. Written as DNA, the CDR3 is TGCAGTGCTGGCCAAACATCCTACGAGCAGTACTTC. It codes for CSAGQTSYEQYF.

V and J are TRBV5-5 and TRBJ1-1; the match to TRBD1 covers 7 bases. Germline assignment: CDR1 SGHKS and CDR2 YYEKEE (reference sequence). The V and J ends lost 3 bases and 3 bases, in that order; junction bases with no gene match: 5. This CDR3 has 14 residues. In DNA, the CDR3 is TGTGCCAGCAGCTCCATCGGACAGGACACTGAAGCTTTCTTT. Translating gives CASSSIGQDTEAFF.

This clonotype was seen ten or more times. This chain links TRBV7-2 with TRBJ1-5; D not resolved. From germline, CDR1 is SGHTA and CDR2 FQGNSA. This CDR3 comprises 13 residues. The germline V and J ends were trimmed by 5 bases and 4 bases, with 9 bases remaining between them. CDR3 protein: CASSAAGNQPQHF. The CDR3, as DNA: TGTGCCAGCAGCGCGGCGGGGAATCAGCCCCAGCATTTT.

CDR3 sequence: CASSTRTGGELFF. The CDR3 nucleotides are TGTGCCAGTAGTACCCGGACCGGCGGGGAGCTGTTTTTT. This chain joins TRBV19 and TRBJ2-2; D gene unclear. Between the trimmed V and J ends, which lost 4 bases and 7 bases, there was a span of 10 bases. The germline V gene has CDR1 LNHDA and CDR2 SQIVND (reference sequence). The CDR3 consists of 13 residues.

This rearrangement joins TRBV3-1 to TRBJ2-7; TRBD2 aligns across 10 bases. The germline V gene has CDR1 LGHDT and CDR2 YNNKEL (reference sequence). The CDR3 runs to 15 residues. J gave up 0 bases and V 3 bases, and 2 bases lay outside the gene matches. CDR3 DNA sequence: TGTGCCAGCAGCCAGGCTAGCGGGAGCTCCTACGAGCAGTACTTC. Protein product: CASSQASGSSYEQYF.

This clonotype was counted once. V gene TRBV9 combines with J gene TRBJ2-7; D remains unclear. Looked up from germline, CDR1 is SGDLS and CDR2 is YYNGEE. Trimming stripped 4 bases from V and 3 bases from J, with 17 bases between. The CDR3 spans 15 residues. Here the CDR3 reads CASSPPSPGYYEQYF. CDR3 coding DNA: TGTGCCAGCAGCCCCCCAAGCCCCGGGTACTACGAGCAGTACTTC.

This clonotype was recorded a few times. This chain uses TRBV9 with TRBJ1-6; no firm D call. Trimming removed 3 bases from V and 13 bases from J, with 14 bases in between. Germline lookup yields CDR1 SGDLS and CDR2 YYNGEE. CDR3 size: 13 residues. CDR3 region: CASSAAPESPLHF. The CDR3 DNA reads as TGTGCCAGCAGCGCGGCACCCGAGTCGCCCCTCCACTTT.

The V and J genes are TRBV6-2 or TRBV6-3 and TRBJ2-5; TRBD2 agrees at 10 bases. Germline values: CDR1 MNHEY, CDR2 SVGEGT. J lost 5 bases, V lost 5 bases, and 11 bases had no gene match. The CDR3 has 16 residues. The CDR3 spells CASSTASSGSGETQYF. The CDR3 bases are TGTGCCAGCAGTACAGCTTCTAGCGGGAGTGGGGAGACCCAGTACTTC.

This clonotype was counted at least ten times. The chain employs TRBV20-1 and TRBJ2-5; TRBD2 agrees at 15 bases. The junction had 19 bases not matched to a gene; V was cut back by 3 bases and J by 5 bases. Germline CDR1 and CDR2: DFQATT and SNEGSKA (reference sequence). CDR3 length: 20 residues. The CDR3 reads CSASPRSGLAGGPSLETQYF. Written as DNA, the CDR3 is TGCAGTGCTAGCCCGCGCTCAGGACTAGCGGGAGGGCCGTCTCTCGAGACCCAGTACTTC.

The gene calls are TRBV7-9 and TRBJ2-6; D may be TRBD1 or TRBD2 (5 bases each). CDR1 is SEHNR, CDR2 FQNEAQ, per germline (reference sequence). V gave up 4 bases and J gave up 0 bases, with 28 bases separating them. CDR3 length equals 22 residues. Here the CDR3 reads CASSSGEGQPTVSRSGANVLTF. The DNA for the CDR3 is TGTGCCAGCAGCTCCGGAGAGGGGCAGCCGACCGTATCCCGCTCTGGGGCCAACGTCCTGACTTTC.

Only a few counts were recorded for this clonotype. The chain has TRBV4-1 and TRBJ2-7; 9 nucleotides line up with TRBD2. CDR3 length: 15 amino acids. The V segment lost 1 base and the J segment 3 bases; nucleotides outside the gene matches: 4. The germline CDR1 and CDR2 sequences are MGHRA and YSYEKL. DNA for the CDR3: TGCGCCAGCAGCCAAGTAGCGGGAGAGATCTACGAGCAGTACTTC. This codes for CASSQVAGEIYEQYF.

This clonotype came up a few times. This sequence joins TRBV6-5 and TRBJ2-7; the D gene is possibly TRBD1 (5 bases). Per the germline V gene, CDR1 is MNHEY and CDR2 is SVGAGI. The CDR3 sequence is 13 residues long. The V gene lost 2 bases and the J gene lost 7 bases, with 12 bases spanning the gap. CDR3 coding DNA: TGTGCCAGCAGTTACGGGCAGGGCACGGAGCAGTACTTC. Protein product: CASSYGQGTEQYF.

This clonotype was seen ten or more times. For the CDR3, the DNA is TGTGCCAGCAGCCCAACGCGAGGGGGGGGACGCGATGAGCAGTTCTTC. Translation gives CASSPTRGGGRDEQFF. The V and J genes are TRBV7-8 and TRBJ2-1; possibly TRBD2 for D (7 bases). Germline V CDR1 and CDR2: SGHVS, FQNEAQ. Deletions cut 5 bases from V and 8 bases from J, with 22 bases between. This CDR3 spans 16 amino acids.

Many counts were recorded for this clonotype. The rearrangement links TRBV28 to TRBJ1-1, with D unclear. The V gene lost 10 bases and the J gene lost 4 bases, with 10 bases spanning the gap. There are 11 residues in the CDR3. Looked up from germline, CDR1 is MDHEN and CDR2 is SYDVKM. Here the CDR3 reads CATGVGTEAFF. CDR3 bases: TGTGCCACCGGGGTTGGCACTGAAGCTTTCTTT.

The J gene is TRBJ1-2, the V gene TRBV3-1; a possible D gene is TRBD1 (6 bases). The CDR3 covers 16 residues. V shed 1 base and J shed 4 bases, with 16 bases lying between them. CDR1 and CDR2 from the germline V gene are LGHDT and YNNKEL (reference sequence). The DNA for the CDR3 is TGTGCCAGCAGCCAAGTGCATACAGGGCCCCCCTATGGCTACACCTTC. Amino acid sequence: CASSQVHTGPPYGYTF. Based on the CDR3 plus reference TRBV3-1 and TRBJ1-2, the full variable domain is DTAVSQTPKYLVTQMGNDKSIKCEQNLGHDTMYWYKQDSKKFLKIMFSYNNKELIINETVPNRFSPKSPDKAHLNLHINSLELGDSAVYFCASSQVHTGPPYGYTFGSGTRLTVV.

As regards this clonotype: Being one base from a much bigger clone, this may be a read error. The J gene is TRBJ2-4, the V gene TRBV28; D call uncertain. This CDR3 region has 14 residues. Germline CDR1 is MDHEN and CDR2 is SYDVKM. Trimming removed 5 bases from V and 7 bases from J, with 15 bases in between. The CDR3 reads CASSLDIERNIQYF. The CDR3 nucleotides read TGTGCCAGCAGTCTCGACATAGAAAGGAACATTCAGTACTTC. Together with reference TRBV28 and TRBJ2-4, the CDR3 gives the full variable domain: DVKVTQSSRYLVKRTGEKVFLECVQDMDHENMFWYRQDPGLGLRLIYFSYDVKMKEKGDIPEGYSVSREKKERFSLILESASTNQTSMYLCASSLDIERNIQYFGAGTRLSVL.

This clonotype has only a few counts. The chain uses TRBV19 and TRBJ2-7; 10 positions agree with TRBD1. Germline CDR1 LNHDA, CDR2 SQIVND (reference sequence). This CDR3 comprises 13 residues. J lost 3 bases, V lost 11 bases, and 7 bases had no gene match. DNA for the CDR3: TGTGCCGGAGGTTGGGACAGGGGCTACGAGCAGTACTTC. This encodes CAGGWDRGYEQYF.

This clonotype showed up many times. The chain has TRBV2 and TRBJ1-2; TRBD1 is a possible D gene (6 bases). CDR3 length: 13 amino acids. Germline V gene sequence: CDR1 SNHLY, CDR2 FYNNEI. Trimming left V 4 bases short and J 5 bases short, with 11 bases between. The CDR3 region is CASSVDREYGYTF. DNA for the CDR3: TGTGCCAGCAGTGTGGACAGAGAGTATGGCTACACCTTC.

This clonotype was found many times. V is TRBV7-9 and J is TRBJ2-5; a possible D gene is TRBD2 (6 bases). Germline V lookup: CDR1 SEHNR, CDR2 FQNEAQ (reference sequence). The V and J ends lost 4 bases and 2 bases respectively, with 14 bases between them. CDR3 size: 15 residues. In nucleotides, the CDR3 is TGTGCCAGCAGCTCCACCTGGAGGGTACAAGAGACCCAGTACTTC. This sequence encodes CASSSTWRVQETQYF.

This clonotype was seen many times. V usage is TRBV28 and J usage is TRBJ1-5; D is uncertain. Germline V lookup: CDR1 MDHEN, CDR2 SYDVKM. V was shortened by 1 base and J by 10 bases, with 8 bases between the two germline ends. The CDR3 sequence is 12 residues long. CDR3 DNA: TGTGCCAGCAGTTTATCGGACCCCCCCCAGCATTTT. Amino acids: CASSLSDPPQHF.